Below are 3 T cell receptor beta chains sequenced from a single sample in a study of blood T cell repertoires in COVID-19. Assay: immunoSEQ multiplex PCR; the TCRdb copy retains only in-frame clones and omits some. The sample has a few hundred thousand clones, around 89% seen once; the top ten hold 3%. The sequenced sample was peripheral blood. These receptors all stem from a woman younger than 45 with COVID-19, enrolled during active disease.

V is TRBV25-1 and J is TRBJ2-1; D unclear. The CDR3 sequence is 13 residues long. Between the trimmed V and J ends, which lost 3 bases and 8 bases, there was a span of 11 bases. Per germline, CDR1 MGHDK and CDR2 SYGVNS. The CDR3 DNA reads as TGTGCCAGCAGTGAGAGTGGGCTGTATGAGCAGTTCTTC. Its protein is CASSESGLYEQFF.

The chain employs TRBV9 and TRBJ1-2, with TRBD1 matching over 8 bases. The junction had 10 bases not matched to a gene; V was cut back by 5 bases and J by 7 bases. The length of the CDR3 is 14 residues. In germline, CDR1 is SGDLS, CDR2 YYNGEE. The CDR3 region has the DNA TGTGCCAGCAGACTAGGACAGGGCTCGGGTGGCTACACCTTC. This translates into CASRLGQGSGGYTF.

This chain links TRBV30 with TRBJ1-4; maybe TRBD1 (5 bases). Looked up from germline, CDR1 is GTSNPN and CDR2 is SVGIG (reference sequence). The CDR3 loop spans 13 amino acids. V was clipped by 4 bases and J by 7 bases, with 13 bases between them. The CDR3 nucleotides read TGTGCCTGGAACGAAGGGGAACTTGAAAAACTGTTTTTT. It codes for CAWNEGELEKLFF.